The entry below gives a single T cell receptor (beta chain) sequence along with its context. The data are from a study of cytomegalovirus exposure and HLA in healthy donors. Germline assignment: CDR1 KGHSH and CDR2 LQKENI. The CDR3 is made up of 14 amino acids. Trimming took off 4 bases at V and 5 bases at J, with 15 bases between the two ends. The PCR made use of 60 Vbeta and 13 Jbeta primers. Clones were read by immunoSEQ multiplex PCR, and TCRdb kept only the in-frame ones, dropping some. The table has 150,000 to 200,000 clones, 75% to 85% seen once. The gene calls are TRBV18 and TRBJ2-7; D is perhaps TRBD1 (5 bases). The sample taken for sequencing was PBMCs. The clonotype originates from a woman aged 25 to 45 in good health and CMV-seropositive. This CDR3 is CASSLAAGFDEQYF. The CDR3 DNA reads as TGTGCCAGCTCACTAGCCGCAGGGTTCGACGAGCAGTACTTC.